This T cell receptor (beta chain) came from a study of PD-1 and CTLA-4 blockade in melanoma. In this sample, this clone turned up once. Germline V gives CDR1 ENHRY, CDR2 SYGVKD. With V trimmed by 6 bases and J by 0 bases, 16 bases remained unmatched. This CDR3 spans 20 amino acids. Sequencing was performed with immunoSEQ multiplex PCR; in TCRdb, only in-frame clones are kept and a portion is missing. The sample lists some 7,100 clones; 80% were seen once. This TCR was recovered from a human donor with melanoma. This rearrangement joins TRBV10-3 to TRBJ2-6; 8 nucleotides match TRBD1. Specimen: CD8+ T cells from peripheral blood, collected before anti-PD-1 treatment. The DNA for the CDR3 is TGTGCCATCAGGTCGACGGCGGACAGGGCAATAATCTCTGGGGCCAACGTCCTGACTTTC. Protein sequence: CAIRSTADRAIISGANVLTF.